These T cell receptor beta chains were read from a single sample in a study of blood T cell repertoires in COVID-19. The method was immunoSEQ multiplex PCR; TCRdb's version includes in-frame clones alone and lacks a portion of them. This sample yields about 280,000 clones, of which 85% to 90% are seen a single time; around 4.4% belongs to the top ten. Material for sequencing was peripheral blood. All receptors come from a man between 40 and 49 years old with acute or convalescent COVID-19. CDR3s include the opening cysteine and the closing phenylalanine or tryptophan.

v_gene: TRBV15
CDR3aa: CATSREDRGNNYGYTF

v_gene: TRBV7-8
CDR3aa: CASSLSGEGDRPFTGQPQHF

v_gene: TRBV27
CDR3aa: CASSLSAGGEQFF

v_gene: TRBV19
CDR3aa: CASSDRRDTGEAFF

v_gene: TRBV15
CDR3aa: CATSSDGGYNEQFF

v_gene: TRBV5-1
CDR3aa: CASSPGTEKQYF

v_gene: TRBV24-1
CDR3aa: CATSDRTGWYGYTF

v_gene: TRBV29-1
CDR3aa: CSAPTGGGYTF

v_gene: TRBV13
CDR3aa: CASSLSRATEAFF

v_gene: TRBV6-6
CDR3aa: CASTGGLTDTQYF

v_gene: TRBV12-5
CDR3aa: CASELGTTGYGYTF

v_gene: TRBV5-1
CDR3aa: CASSLAPTDIGISPLHF

v_gene: TRBV5-6
CDR3aa: CASSRAAKNIQYF

v_gene: TRBV18
CDR3aa: CASTPSGTGGDEQFF

v_gene: TRBV5-1
CDR3aa: CASSILGRGTEAFF

v_gene: TRBV5-6
CDR3aa: CASRQVDRASYGYTF

v_gene: TRBV2
CDR3aa: CASRRTGPSYEQYF

v_gene: TRBV5-1
CDR3aa: CASSLPLGQNEQYF

v_gene: TRBV7-2
CDR3aa: CASSFAGRGGTEAFF

v_gene: TRBV12-3/TRBV12-4
CDR3aa: CASSLDLVGEQFF

v_gene: TRBV24-1
CDR3aa: CATSDGQGANSPLHF

v_gene: TRBV15
CDR3aa: CATSINRGLNYGYTF